These T cell receptor beta chains were read from a single sample in a study of blood T cell repertoires in COVID-19. Here immunoSEQ multiplex PCR was the method, and the copy in TCRdb shows in-frame clones only, minus some. The sample contains about 190,000 clones, about 80% of which appear only once. Sequenced material: peripheral blood. Receptor source: a woman between 55 and 75 years old with COVID-19, enrolled during active disease. CDR3s include the opening cysteine and the closing phenylalanine or tryptophan. Fields, in order: V gene, D gene, J gene, clone size, CDR3 DNA, CDR3 protein. A D gene is named only where the DNA matches it firmly. Size is omitted from some rows. Given values are once, few, many or a class for expanded clones.

TRBV5-4	TRBD1	TRBJ2-1	NA	TGTGCCAGCAGCCCAGGGGGCCTCTCCTACAATGAGCAGTTCTTC	CASSPGGLSYNEQFF
TRBV10-1	NA	TRBJ2-1	few	TGCGCCAGCATAATGGAGCAGTCCGTAGATGAGCAGTTCTTC	CASIMEQSVDEQFF
TRBV5-4	NA	TRBJ2-3	NA	TGTGCCAGCAGCTTGGCCAGTCCCACAGATACGCAGTATTTT	CASSLASPTDTQYF
TRBV11-2	NA	TRBJ2-2	NA	TGTGCCAGCAGCTTGACAGGCGGCACCGGGGAGCTGTTTTTT	CASSLTGGTGELFF
TRBV5-4	NA	TRBJ1-2	once	TGTGCCAGCACCTCTTCCGGGGGGCATGGCTACACCTTC	CASTSSGGHGYTF
TRBV28	NA	TRBJ1-2	NA	TGTGCCAGCAGCCGAGACTATGGCTACACCTTC	CASSRDYGYTF
TRBV29-1	NA	TRBJ2-3	NA	TGCAGCGTTGTACCCGGGGAAACAGATACGCAGTATTTT	CSVVPGETDTQYF
TRBV9	NA	TRBJ2-5	NA	TGTGCCAGCAGCGTAGGGGGGCGGATCGAAGAGACCCAGTACTTC	CASSVGGRIEETQYF
TRBV20-1	NA	TRBJ1-5	NA	TGCAGTGCTAGTCGGGGGGACGCCATTCAGCCCCAGCATTTT	CSASRGDAIQPQHF
TRBV11-2	NA	TRBJ1-2	once	TGTGCCAGCAGCTTCGCAGGGGCCCATGGGGTTGGCTACACCTTC	CASSFAGAHGVGYTF
TRBV20-1	NA	TRBJ2-3	once	TGCAGTGCTAGTGATACAGGTACTACAGATACGCAGTATTTT	CSASDTGTTDTQYF
TRBV5-6	TRBD2	TRBJ2-3	NA	TGTGCCGGGTCTAGCGGGGCTAGCACAGATACGCAGTATTTT	CAGSSGASTDTQYF
TRBV19	NA	TRBJ1-1	few	TGTGGAAGGAGGGGACTGAACACTGAAGCTTTCTTT	CGRRGLNTEAFF
TRBV4-1	NA	TRBJ1-2	once	TGCGCCAGCAGCCAAGACAGGGGAAGGCACTATGGCTACACCTTC	CASSQDRGRHYGYTF
TRBV3-1/TRBV3-2	NA	TRBJ1-2	few	TGTGCCAGCAGCGTCAACGGTCAGCACGAGGGTGGCTACACCTTC	CASSVNGQHEGGYTF
TRBV6-9	NA	TRBJ1-1	NA	TGTGCCAGCAGTTACCACAGGGTGGAGAGCACTGAAGCTTTCTTT	CASSYHRVESTEAFF
TRBV7-2	NA	TRBJ2-2	NA	TGTGCCAGCAGCTTATTTCCCCAGAACACCGGGGAGCTGTTTTTT	CASSLFPQNTGELFF
TRBV7-9	NA	TRBJ1-3	NA	TGTGCCAGCAGCGTCAGCTCTGGAAACACCATATATTTT	CASSVSSGNTIYF
TRBV3-1/TRBV3-2	NA	TRBJ2-1	NA	TGTGCCAGCAGCCAAACTACTAGTTTTGAGCAGTTCTTC	CASSQTTSFEQFF
TRBV7-3	TRBD2	TRBJ2-1	NA	TGTGCCAGCAGCTTAGCGGGGGGTGAATACAATGAGCAGTTCTTC	CASSLAGGEYNEQFF
TRBV19	NA	TRBJ2-5	NA	TGTGCCAGTAGTATCGGGAGCCCTTCCCGTCAAGAGACCCAGTACTTC	CASSIGSPSRQETQYF
TRBV12-5	TRBD1	TRBJ2-1	NA	TGTGCTAGTGGTTTGACAGGGGGCTCCAATGAGCAGTTCTTC	CASGLTGGSNEQFF
TRBV4-1	TRBD1	TRBJ2-2	many	TGCGCCAGCAGCCATGACCGGGACAGGGATGTCGGGGAGCTGTTTTTT	CASSHDRDRDVGELFF
TRBV19	NA	TRBJ1-5	NA	TGTGCCAGTAGTACCCGCGGGAGGGGGATTAGCAATCAGCCCCAGCATTTT	CASSTRGRGISNQPQHF
TRBV2	NA	TRBJ2-1	few	TGTGCCAGCAGTCCCTCGGGAAGGTATGAGCAGTTCTTC	CASSPSGRYEQFF
TRBV7-9	NA	TRBJ2-1	few	TGTGCCAGCAGCTTAAATATCAATGAGCAGTTCTTC	CASSLNINEQFF
TRBV5-5	TRBD1	TRBJ2-1	once	TGTGCCAGCAGCTTGGCAGGGGGCCGGCGTTCGGGGGACGAGCAGTTCTTC	CASSLAGGRRSGDEQFF
TRBV4-2	TRBD1	TRBJ1-2	NA	TGTGCCAGCAGCCAAGGACAGGGGGTAGCGGGTGGCTACACCTTC	CASSQGQGVAGGYTF
TRBV29-1	NA	TRBJ2-3	NA	TGCAGCGTTGAGAGGGGGATCACAGATACGCAGTATTTT	CSVERGITDTQYF
TRBV4-1	NA	TRBJ1-2	few	TGCGCCAGCAGCCACCTCTTCTTTTATGGCTACACCTTC	CASSHLFFYGYTF